A single sample gave rise to the 8 T cell receptor beta chains below, sequenced in a study of T-cell reconstitution after alpha-beta-depleted transplantation in children. During its preparation, the TCRbeta library received unique molecular identifiers. One entry per CDR3 protein, called by TCRdb with MiXCR from the PCR reads. The data hold about 610,000 distinct CDR3 sequences, with over 9.5% observed a single time. The sample here was PBMCs from the stem cell graft donor, taken from the stem cell graft. Every receptor here comes from a human donor who donated a stem cell graft to a child with acute myeloid leukemia.

This clonotype was seen repeatedly, ten times or more. This chain links TRBV29-1 with TRBJ1-2, with 7 positions matching TRBD1. The germline CDR1 and CDR2 sequences are SQVTM and ANQGSEA. V lost 2 bases, J lost 8 bases, and 8 bases stayed unmatched. The CDR3 spans 13 residues. The DNA of the CDR3 is TGCAGCGTTGAAAGACAGGGAAGGGGCGGCTACACCTTC. Residues: CSVERQGRGGYTF.

The V and J genes are TRBV10-3 and TRBJ2-1; D may be TRBD2 (5 bases). V was cut by 11 bases and J by 7 bases, with 21 bases left in between. The length of the CDR3 is 14 residues. Germline-derived CDR1 and CDR2 are ENHRY and SYGVKD. This chain's CDR3 is CASREGPAGNEQFF. In nucleotides, the CDR3 is TGTGCCTCACGTGAGGGCCCAGCTGGGAATGAGCAGTTCTTC.

The CDR3 here is CASSPHRLGGETQYF. DNA for the CDR3: TGTGCCAGCAGCCCTCACCGGCTGGGTGGAGAGACCCAGTACTTC. J is TRBJ2-5 and V is TRBV7-9; no reliable D call. This CDR3 comprises 15 residues. Germline lookup yields CDR1 SEHNR and CDR2 FQNEAQ (reference sequence). V was trimmed by 5 bases and J by 4 bases, leaving 17 bases between them.

This clonotype was seen a few times. The J gene is TRBJ1-2, the V gene TRBV20-1; perhaps TRBD1 as D (6 bases). The length of the CDR3 is 11 residues. Germline V gene sequence: CDR1 DFQATT, CDR2 SNEGSKA (reference sequence). The CDR3: CRTLDSYGYTF. Written as DNA, the CDR3 is TGCAGGACTCTGGACAGTTATGGCTACACCTTC.

This clonotype has more than one count but fewer than ten. The V and J genes are TRBV7-2 and TRBJ2-7; D remains unclear. V was clipped by 3 bases and J by 7 bases, with 7 bases between them. CDR1 SGHTA and CDR2 FQGNSA come from the germline V gene. The CDR3 has 11 amino acids. CDR3 loop: CASSLVEEQYF. The CDR3 bases are TGTGCCAGCAGCTTGGTCGAAGAGCAGTACTTC.

This clonotype has more than one count but fewer than ten. V gene TRBV20-1 combines with J gene TRBJ2-1; 10 positions agree with TRBD2. Germline V gene data show CDR1 as DFQATT and CDR2 as SNEGSKA (reference sequence). CDR3 length: 14 amino acids. V gave up 4 bases and J gave up 7 bases; unmatched junction bases: 7. In nucleotides, the CDR3 is TGCAGTGCTACTAGCGGGAGTCTAAAAAATGAGCAGTTCTTC. Protein product: CSATSGSLKNEQFF.

In regard to this clonotype: At one boundary the junction diverges from the germline segment, which might be a read error. V and J are TRBV27 and TRBJ1-1; 7 bases agree with TRBD1. This CDR3 region has 14 residues. The germline gives CDR1 MNHEY, CDR2 SMNVEV (reference sequence). The CDR3 DNA reads TGTGCCAGCAGCTTATACAGGGGTAACACTGAAGCTTTCTTT. Translating gives CASSLYRGNTEAFF.

This clonotype was seen many times. This chain connects TRBV7-8 to TRBJ1-1; D not certain. Deletions cut 1 base from V and 0 bases from J, with 9 bases between. Germline CDR1 is SGHVS and CDR2 is FQNEAQ. The CDR3 sequence is 15 residues long. The CDR3 protein is CASSLEAILNTEAFF. The CDR3 DNA follows: TGTGCCAGCAGCTTAGAGGCCATTCTGAACACTGAAGCTTTCTTT. The full variable domain, in which reference TRBV7-8 and TRBJ1-1 provide the parts outside the CDR3, is GAGVSQSPRYKVAKRGQDVALRCDPISGHVSLFWYQQALGQGPEFLTYFQNEAQLDKSGLPSDRFFAERPEGSVSTLKIQRTQQEDSAVYLCASSLEAILNTEAFFGQGTRLTVV.